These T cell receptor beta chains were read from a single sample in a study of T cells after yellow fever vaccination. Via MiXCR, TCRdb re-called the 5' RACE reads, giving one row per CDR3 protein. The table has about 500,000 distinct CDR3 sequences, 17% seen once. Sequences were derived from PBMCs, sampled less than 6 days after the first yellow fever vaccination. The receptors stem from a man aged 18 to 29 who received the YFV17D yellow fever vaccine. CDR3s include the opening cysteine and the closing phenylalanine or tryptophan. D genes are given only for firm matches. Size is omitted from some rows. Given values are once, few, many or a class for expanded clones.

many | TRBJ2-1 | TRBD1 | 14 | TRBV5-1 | CASSLGQGGDEQFF | TGCGCCAGCAGCTTGGGACAGGGGGGCGATGAGCAGTTCTTC
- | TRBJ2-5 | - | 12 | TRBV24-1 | CATGEYQETQYF | TGTGCCACCGGGGAGTACCAAGAGACCCAGTACTTC
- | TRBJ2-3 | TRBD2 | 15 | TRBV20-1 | CSAPRPGGSTDTQYF | TGCAGTGCCCCCCGCCCGGGGGGGAGCACAGATACGCAGTATTTT
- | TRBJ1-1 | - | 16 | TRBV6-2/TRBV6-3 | CASSPVPSTGNTEAFF | TGTGCCAGCAGTCCCGTTCCCTCGACTGGGAACACTGAAGCTTTCTTT
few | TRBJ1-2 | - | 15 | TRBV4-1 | CASSPNQGANYGYTF | TGCGCCAGCAGCCCAAACCAGGGAGCTAACTATGGCTACACCTTC
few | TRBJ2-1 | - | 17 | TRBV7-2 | CASSLKGGGYPSNEQFF | TGTGCCAGCAGCTTAAAGGGGGGGGGGTACCCCAGCAATGAGCAGTTCTTC
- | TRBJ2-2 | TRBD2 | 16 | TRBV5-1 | CASSLSGTRGTGELFF | TGCGCCAGCAGCTTGTCCGGGACTAGGGGGACCGGGGAGCTGTTTTTT
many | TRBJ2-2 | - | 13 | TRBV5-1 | CASSFRGTGELFF | TGCGCCAGCAGCTTCCGGGGCACCGGGGAGCTGTTTTTT
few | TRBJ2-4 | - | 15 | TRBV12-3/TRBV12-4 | CASSPMGGRPDIQYF | TGTGCCAGCAGTCCCATGGGGGGCAGGCCAGACATTCAGTACTTC
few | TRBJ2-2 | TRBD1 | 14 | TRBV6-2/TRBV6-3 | CASSYGTGPGELFF | TGTGCCAGCAGTTACGGGACAGGCCCCGGGGAGCTGTTTTTT
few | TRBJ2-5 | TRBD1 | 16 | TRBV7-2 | CASSLMGQGAWETQYF | TGTGCCAGCAGCTTAATGGGACAGGGGGCTTGGGAGACCCAGTACTTC
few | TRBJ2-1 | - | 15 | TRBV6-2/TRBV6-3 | CASSYSSRGYNEQFF | TGTGCCAGCAGTTACTCGTCCAGGGGTTACAATGAGCAGTTCTTC
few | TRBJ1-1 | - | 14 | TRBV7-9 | CASSLWGSNTEAFF | TGTGCCAGCAGCTTATGGGGCAGTAACACTGAAGCTTTCTTT
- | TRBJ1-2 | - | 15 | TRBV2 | CASSREWEQLYGYTF | TGTGCCAGCAGTCGGGAGTGGGAGCAACTCTATGGCTACACCTTC